Presented here are 8 T cell receptor beta chains from one specimen sequenced in a study of cytomegalovirus exposure and HLA in healthy donors. Primers for the PCR totalled 60 Vbeta and 13 Jbeta. The method was immunoSEQ multiplex PCR; TCRdb's version includes in-frame clones alone and lacks a portion of them. The sample consists of roughly 140,000 clones, around 80% of them appearing once. Sequenced material: PBMCs. The source of these receptors is a man aged 25 to 40 in good health and CMV-seropositive.

The chain couples TRBV5-4 to TRBJ2-7; 11 bases fit TRBD1. The CDR3 sequence is 15 residues long. V shed 4 bases, J shed 5 bases, and the junction held 8 bases outside the gene matches. The germline gives CDR1 SGHNT, CDR2 YYREEE (reference sequence). The CDR3 protein is CASSPPGQGVHEQYF. The DNA of the CDR3 is TGTGCCAGCAGCCCACCGGGACAGGGGGTCCACGAGCAGTACTTC.

This rearrangement joins TRBV5-6 to TRBJ2-3; perhaps TRBD1 as D (5 bases). CDR3 size: 15 residues. Looked up from germline, CDR1 is SGHDT and CDR2 is YYEEEE. V gave up 4 bases and J gave up 7 bases, with 19 bases separating them. The CDR3 bases are TGTGCCAGCAGCCTCAGGGTATCTCGTCTCCATACGCAGTATTTT. Its translation is CASSLRVSRLHTQYF.

This clone was observed once. This chain uses TRBV2 with TRBJ1-1; TRBD1 agrees at 7 bases. Germline V gene sequence: CDR1 SNHLY, CDR2 FYNNEI. The V gene end was trimmed by 7 bases and the J gene end by 0 bases; junction bases not matched to a gene: 8. The CDR3 has 15 residues. DNA of the CDR3: TGTGCCAGCAAATCCGGGACAGTAATGAACACTGAAGCTTTCTTT. Translated: CASKSGTVMNTEAFF.

This chain connects TRBV27 to TRBJ2-3; D possibly corresponds to TRBD2 (5 bases). V was cut by 3 bases and J by 6 bases, with 19 bases left in between. The CDR3 consists of 16 residues. The germline gives CDR1 MNHEY, CDR2 SMNVEV (reference sequence). CDR3 sequence: CASSFSLASWRDTQYF. Here the CDR3 DNA reads TGTGCCAGCAGTTTTTCTTTGGCCTCCTGGAGGGATACGCAGTATTTT.

The chain carries TRBV30 and TRBJ1-2; possibly TRBD1 for D (6 bases). The germline V and J ends were trimmed by 4 bases and 4 bases, with 10 bases remaining between them. This CDR3 region has 12 residues. Germline V gene sequence: CDR1 GTSNPN, CDR2 SVGIG (reference sequence). The DNA for the CDR3 is TGTGCCTGGACCGAGGGGGTCTATGGCTACACCTTC. Translated, it gives CAWTEGVYGYTF.

The chain recombines TRBV9 with TRBJ1-3; D ambiguous. The CDR3 runs to 15 residues. Germline V CDR1 and CDR2: SGDLS, YYNGEE. The V end was cut by 3 bases, the J end by 0 bases, with 10 bases between. CDR3 in DNA: TGTGCCAGCAGCGCGGGGATTTTCTCTGGAAACACCATATATTTT. This gives the protein CASSAGIFSGNTIYF.

The chain is built from TRBV5-4 and TRBJ2-1; 10 nucleotides agree with TRBD2. V lost 4 bases to trimming and J lost 5 bases; unmatched junction nucleotides: 6. The germline V gene encodes CDR1 SGHNT and CDR2 YYREEE (reference sequence). The CDR3 totals 15 residues. CDR3 protein: CASSGTSGKNNEQFF. In nucleotides, the CDR3 is TGTGCCAGCAGCGGAACTAGCGGGAAGAACAATGAGCAGTTCTTC.

This chain connects TRBV5-8 to TRBJ2-3, with D perhaps matching TRBD2 (5 bases). Per germline, CDR1 SGHTS and CDR2 YDEGEE. The CDR3 covers 13 residues. Trimming pared 0 bases from V and 8 bases from J, leaving 10 bases between. CDR3 nucleotide sequence: TGTGCCAGCAGCTTGGACTTTGGGAGTACGCAGTATTTT. Its translation is CASSLDFGSTQYF.